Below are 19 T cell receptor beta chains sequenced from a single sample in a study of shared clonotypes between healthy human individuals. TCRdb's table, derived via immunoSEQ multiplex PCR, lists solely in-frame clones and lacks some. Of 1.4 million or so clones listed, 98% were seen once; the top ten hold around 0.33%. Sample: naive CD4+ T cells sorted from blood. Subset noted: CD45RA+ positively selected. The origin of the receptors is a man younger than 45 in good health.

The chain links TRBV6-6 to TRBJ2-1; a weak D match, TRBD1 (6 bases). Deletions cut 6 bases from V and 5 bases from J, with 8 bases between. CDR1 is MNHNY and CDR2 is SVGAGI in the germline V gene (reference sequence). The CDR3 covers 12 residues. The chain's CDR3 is CASRDSDNEQFF. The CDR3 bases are TGTGCCAGCAGGGACAGCGACAATGAGCAGTTCTTC.

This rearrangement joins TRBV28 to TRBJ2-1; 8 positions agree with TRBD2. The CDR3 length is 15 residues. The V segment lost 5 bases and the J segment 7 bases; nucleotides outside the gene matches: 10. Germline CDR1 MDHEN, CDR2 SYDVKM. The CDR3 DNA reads TGTGCCAGCAGTCGATCGAGCGGGAGTAATAATGAGCAGTTCTTC. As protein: CASSRSSGSNNEQFF.

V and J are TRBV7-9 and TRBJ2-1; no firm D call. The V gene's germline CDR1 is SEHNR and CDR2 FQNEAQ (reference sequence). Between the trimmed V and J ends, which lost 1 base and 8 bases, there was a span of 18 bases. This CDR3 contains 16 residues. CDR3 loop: CASSLGRVPNPDEQFF. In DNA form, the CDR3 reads TGTGCCAGCAGCTTAGGTCGTGTCCCAAATCCCGATGAGCAGTTCTTC.

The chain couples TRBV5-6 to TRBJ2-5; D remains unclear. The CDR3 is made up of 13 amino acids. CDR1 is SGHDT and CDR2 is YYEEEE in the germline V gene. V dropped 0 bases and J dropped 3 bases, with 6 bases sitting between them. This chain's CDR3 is CASSLAAEETQYF. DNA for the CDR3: TGTGCCAGCAGCTTGGCGGCAGAAGAGACCCAGTACTTC. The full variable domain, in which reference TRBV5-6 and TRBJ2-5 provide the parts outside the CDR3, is DAGVTQSPTHLIKTRGQQVTLRCSPKSGHDTVSWYQQALGQGPQFIFQYYEEEERQRGNFPDRFSGHQFPNYSSELNVNALLLGDSALYLCASSLAAEETQYFGPGTRLLVL.

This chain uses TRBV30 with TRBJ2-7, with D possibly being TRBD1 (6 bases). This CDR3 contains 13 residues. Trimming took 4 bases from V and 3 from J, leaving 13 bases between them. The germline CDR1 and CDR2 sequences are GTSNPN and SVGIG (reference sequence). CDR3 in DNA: TGTGCCTGGACCCGGCAGGGGTTCTACGAGCAGTACTTC. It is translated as CAWTRQGFYEQYF.

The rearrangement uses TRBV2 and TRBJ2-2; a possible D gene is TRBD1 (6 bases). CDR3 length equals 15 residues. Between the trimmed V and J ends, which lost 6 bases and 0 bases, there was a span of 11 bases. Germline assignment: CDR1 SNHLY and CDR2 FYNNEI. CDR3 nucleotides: TGTGCCAGCAGACGGGACACCACGAACACCGGGGAGCTGTTTTTT. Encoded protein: CASRRDTTNTGELFF.

CDR3 nucleotides: TGTGCCAGCAGCTTAGGCGGGAGAGGGGATACGCAGTATTTT. It specifies CASSLGGRGDTQYF. This rearrangement joins TRBV7-2 to TRBJ2-3; the match to TRBD2 covers 7 bases. After removal of 1 base from V and 6 bases from J, the junction contained 4 bases not matched to a gene. Germline V CDR1 and CDR2: SGHTA, FQGNSA. CDR3 length equals 14 residues. Filled out from reference TRBV7-2 and TRBJ2-3, the complete variable domain reads GAGVSQSPSNKVTEKGKDVELRCDPISGHTALYWYRQSLGQGLEFLIYFQGNSAPDKSGLPSDRFSAERTGGSVSTLTIQRTQQEDSAVYLCASSLGGRGDTQYFGPGTRLTVL.

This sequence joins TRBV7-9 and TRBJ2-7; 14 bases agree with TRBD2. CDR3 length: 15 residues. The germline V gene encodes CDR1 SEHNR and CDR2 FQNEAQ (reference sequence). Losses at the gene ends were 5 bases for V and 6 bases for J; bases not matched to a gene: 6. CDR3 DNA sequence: TGTGCCAGCAGCCTGACTAGCGGGAGGGTTTCCGAGCAGTACTTC. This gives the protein CASSLTSGRVSEQYF.

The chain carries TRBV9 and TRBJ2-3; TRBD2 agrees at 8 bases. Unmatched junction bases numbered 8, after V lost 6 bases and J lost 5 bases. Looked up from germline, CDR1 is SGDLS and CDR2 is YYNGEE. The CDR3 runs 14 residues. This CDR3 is CASTKRLAGDTQYF. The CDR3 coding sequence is TGTGCCAGCACGAAAAGGCTAGCGGGAGATACGCAGTATTTT.

The CDR3 reads CASSYLSTEQFF. The CDR3 region has the DNA TGTGCCAGCAGTTACTTGTCGACTGAGCAGTTCTTC. The gene calls are TRBV6-6 and TRBJ2-1; no clear D gene. The germline gives CDR1 MNHNY, CDR2 SVGAGI (reference sequence). The length of the CDR3 is 12 residues. Trimming stripped 1 base from V and 9 bases from J, with 7 bases between.

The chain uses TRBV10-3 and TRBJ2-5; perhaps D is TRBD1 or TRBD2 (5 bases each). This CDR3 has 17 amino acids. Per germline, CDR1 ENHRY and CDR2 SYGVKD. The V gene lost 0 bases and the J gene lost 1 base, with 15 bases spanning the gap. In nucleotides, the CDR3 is TGTGCCATCAGTGAGTCGATTCGAGGGGCGGTCCAAGAGACCCAGTACTTC. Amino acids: CAISESIRGAVQETQYF.

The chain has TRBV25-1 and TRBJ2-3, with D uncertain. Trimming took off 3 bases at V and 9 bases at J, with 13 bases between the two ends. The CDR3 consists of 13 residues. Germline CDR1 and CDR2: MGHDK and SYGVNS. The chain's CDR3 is CASSDGPPGTQYF. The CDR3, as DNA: TGTGCCAGCAGTGATGGCCCCCCTGGGACGCAGTATTTT.

The CDR3: CASSTGIQETQYF. DNA for the CDR3: TGTGCCAGCAGCACAGGGATCCAAGAGACCCAGTACTTC. The chain is built from TRBV28 and TRBJ2-5; tentatively, D is TRBD1 (6 bases). Germline V gene sequence: CDR1 MDHEN, CDR2 SYDVKM. Trimming removed 6 bases from V and 1 base from J, with 9 bases in between. This CDR3 has 13 amino acids.

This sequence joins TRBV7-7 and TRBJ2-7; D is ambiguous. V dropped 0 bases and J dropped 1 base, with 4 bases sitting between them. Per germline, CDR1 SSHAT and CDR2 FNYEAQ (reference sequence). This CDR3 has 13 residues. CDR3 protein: CASSLATSYEQYF. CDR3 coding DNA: TGTGCCAGCAGCTTAGCAACATCCTACGAGCAGTACTTC. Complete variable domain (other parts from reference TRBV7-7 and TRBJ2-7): GAGVSQSPRYKVTKRGQDVTLRCDPISSHATLYWYQQALGQGPEFLTYFNYEAQPDKSGLPSDRFSAERPEGSISTLTIQRTEQRDSAMYRCASSLATSYEQYFGPGTRLTVT.

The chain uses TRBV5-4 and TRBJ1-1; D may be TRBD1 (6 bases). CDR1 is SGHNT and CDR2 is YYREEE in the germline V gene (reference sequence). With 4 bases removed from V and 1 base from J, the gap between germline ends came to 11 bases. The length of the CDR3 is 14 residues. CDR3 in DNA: TGTGCCAGCAGCCGTGGACAGAGGAACACTGAAGCTTTCTTT. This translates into CASSRGQRNTEAFF.

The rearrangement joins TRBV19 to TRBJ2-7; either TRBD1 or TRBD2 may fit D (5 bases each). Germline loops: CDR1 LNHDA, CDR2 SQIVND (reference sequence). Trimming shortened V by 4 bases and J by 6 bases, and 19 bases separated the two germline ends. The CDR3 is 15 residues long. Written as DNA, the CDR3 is TGTGCCAGTAGTACCCGGATGGGGGAGACTGGCGAGCAGTACTTC. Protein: CASSTRMGETGEQYF. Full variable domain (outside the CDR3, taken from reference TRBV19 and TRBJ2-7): DGGITQSPKYLFRKEGQNVTLSCEQNLNHDAMYWYRQDPGQGLRLIYYSQIVNDFQKGDIAEGYSVSREKKESFPLTVTSAQKNPTAFYLCASSTRMGETGEQYFGPGTRLTVT.

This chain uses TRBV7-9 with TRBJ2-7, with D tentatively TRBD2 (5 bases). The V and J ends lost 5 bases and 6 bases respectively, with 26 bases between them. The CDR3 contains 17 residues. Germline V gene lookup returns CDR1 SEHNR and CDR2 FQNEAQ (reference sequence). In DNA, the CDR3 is TGTGCCAGCAGCCCCCTAACCCTGAACTTCGCCGGAGGCGAGCAGTACTTC. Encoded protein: CASSPLTLNFAGGEQYF.

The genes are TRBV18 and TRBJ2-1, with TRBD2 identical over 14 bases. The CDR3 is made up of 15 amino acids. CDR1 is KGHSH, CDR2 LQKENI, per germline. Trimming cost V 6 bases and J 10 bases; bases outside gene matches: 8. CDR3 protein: CASSQGLAGAGEQFF. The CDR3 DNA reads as TGTGCCAGCTCGCAGGGACTAGCGGGAGCCGGGGAGCAGTTCTTC.

CDR3 sequence reads: CASSFTGDQPQHF. CDR3 nucleotide sequence: TGTGCCAGCAGCTTCACAGGGGACCAGCCCCAGCATTTT. This chain links TRBV11-2 with TRBJ1-5; 7 bases fit TRBD1. The CDR3 is made up of 13 amino acids. CDR1 SGHAT and CDR2 FQNNGV come from the germline V gene. V lost 3 bases to trimming and J lost 7 bases; unmatched junction nucleotides: 3.